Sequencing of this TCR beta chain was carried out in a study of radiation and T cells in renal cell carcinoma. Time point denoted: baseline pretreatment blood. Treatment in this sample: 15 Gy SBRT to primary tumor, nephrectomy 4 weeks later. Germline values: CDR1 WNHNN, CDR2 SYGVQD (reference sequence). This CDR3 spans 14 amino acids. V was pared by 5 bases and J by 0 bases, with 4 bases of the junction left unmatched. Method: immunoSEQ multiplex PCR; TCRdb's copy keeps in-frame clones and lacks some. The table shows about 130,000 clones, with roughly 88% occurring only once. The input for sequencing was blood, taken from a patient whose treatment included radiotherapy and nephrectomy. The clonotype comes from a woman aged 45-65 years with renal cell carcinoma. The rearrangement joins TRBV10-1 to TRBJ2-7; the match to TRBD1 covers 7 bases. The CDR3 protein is CASSWDRSSYEQYF. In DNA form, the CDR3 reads TGCGCCAGCAGTTGGGACAGAAGCTCCTACGAGCAGTACTTC.